The rows below give T cell receptor beta chains drawn from one sample of a study of regulatory T cells in long-lasting Graves disease. TCRdb passed the multiplex PCR reads through MiXCR, listing each CDR3 protein once. The sample includes a few hundred thousand distinct CDR3 sequences, approximately 25% seen only once; the top ten take approximately 30%. Material: peripheral blood mononuclear cells (PBMCs), obtained when the disease was refractory, from a patient treated with antithyroid drugs. The receptor set was obtained from a woman aged 35 to 49 with Graves disease. CDR3s include the opening cysteine and the closing phenylalanine or tryptophan. The D gene is left open where the match is weak. Expanded clones are given a class, and other clones once, few, many or no size at all.

len,j_gene,v_gene,abundance,d_gene,CDR3nt,CDR3aa
15,TRBJ2-7,TRBV6-9,.,.,TGTGCCAGCAGTTGGGGACAATTTATAAGCTACGAGCAGTACTTC,CASSWGQFISYEQYF
15,TRBJ2-5,TRBV6-1,many,TRBD1,TGTGCCAGCAGGTCCCAGGGGGTGTACCAAGAGACCCAGTACTTC,CASRSQGVYQETQYF
14,TRBJ1-5,TRBV28,many,.,TGTGCCAGCAAACGTTTGGGGACCCATCAGCCCCAGCATTTT,CASKRLGTHQPQHF
14,TRBJ1-6,TRBV30,few,.,TGTGCCTGGAGTGAGCAATTGGAAAATTCACCCCTCCACTTT,CAWSEQLENSPLHF
17,TRBJ2-4,TRBV6-1,few,.,TGTGCCAGCAGTACTAGCCTCGGTGGGGCTAAAAATGGCATTCAGTGCTTC,CASSTSLGGAKNGIQCF
12,TRBJ1-2,TRBV12-3/TRBV12-4,.,TRBD1,TGTGCCAGCAGTTTGGACAGGAGCGGCTACACCTTC,CASSLDRSGYTF
13,TRBJ2-7,TRBV5-8,.,.,TGTGCCAGCAGCTCCGGGGTATCCCACGAGCAGTACTTC,CASSSGVSHEQYF
13,TRBJ1-1,TRBV12-3/TRBV12-4,many,.,TGTGCCAGCAGACTGGGCGCCGTATTTGAAACTTTCTTT,CASRLGAVFETFF
12,TRBJ2-3,TRBV2,.,.,TGTGCCAGCAGTTCAAGGGGAGATACGCAGTATTTT,CASSSRGDTQYF
14,TRBJ1-5,TRBV10-1,.,TRBD1,TGCGCCAGACGGACAGGGGGCCGGTGGCAGCCCCGGCATTTT,CARRTGGRWQPRHF
16,TRBJ1-5,TRBV28,few,.,TGTGCCAGCAGTGGCCATTTCCCCTATAGCAATCAGCCCCAGCATTTT,CASSGHFPYSNQPQHF
15,TRBJ2-7,TRBV15,many,TRBD2,TGTGCCACCAGCAGAGATAGGACTAGCTCCTACGAGCAGTACTTC,CATSRDRTSSYEQYF
14,TRBJ1-2,TRBV3-1,many,.,TGTGCCAGCAGCCAAGAACGGCGCGGGTTTGGCTACACCTTC,CASSQERRGFGYTF
13,TRBJ2-7,TRBV20-1,many,.,TGCAGTGCTAGAGGGCAGAGCTCCTACGAGCAGTACTTC,CSARGQSSYEQYF
14,TRBJ2-7,TRBV19,.,TRBD2,TGTGCCAGTAGGACTACTAGCGGTTCCTACGAGCAGTACTTC,CASRTTSGSYEQYF
13,TRBJ2-7,TRBV19,few,.,TGTGCCAGTAGTCCTCGGACTGTGAACGAGCAGTACTTC,CASSPRTVNEQYF
14,TRBJ1-1,TRBV2,many,.,TGTGCCAGCAGGGACGGACAGTTGAACACTGAAGCTTTCTTT,CASRDGQLNTEAFF
14,TRBJ1-5,TRBV12-3/TRBV12-4,many,TRBD1,TGTGCCAGCAGTATGACAGGGGAGGGCCAGCCCCAGCATTTT,CASSMTGEGQPQHF
15,TRBJ2-7,TRBV7-7,few,.,TGTGCTAGCAGCTCAAGGTACGGGGAGTCCTACGAGCAGTACTTC,CASSSRYGESYEQYF
14,TRBJ2-2,TRBV29-1,many,TRBD2,TGCAGCGTGCTGTCTAGCGGAAGTACCGGGGAGCTGTTTTTT,CSVLSSGSTGELFF
11,TRBJ1-4,TRBV2,many,.,TGTGCCAGCAACCTATCTGAAAAACTGTTTTTT,CASNLSEKLFF
14,TRBJ2-7,TRBV6-1,few,TRBD1,TGTGCCAGCAGTAGGGGACAGGGACGGTACGAGCAGTACTTC,CASSRGQGRYEQYF
12,TRBJ2-7,TRBV28,.,.,TGTGCCAGCAGCAGACAGCTATACGAGCAGTACTTC,CASSRQLYEQYF
10,TRBJ1-1,TRBV12-3/TRBV12-4,many,.,TGTGCCAGCAGAGGAGGTGAAGCTTTCTTT,CASRGGEAFF
15,TRBJ2-2,TRBV9,.,.,TGTGCCAGCAGCGTAGGTTCAGCGAACACCGGGGAGCTGTTTTTT,CASSVGSANTGELFF
14,TRBJ1-4,TRBV7-2,.,.,TGTGCCAGCAGCCCCCGACGGACTAATGAAAAACTGTTTTTT,CASSPRRTNEKLFF